This TCR beta chain derives from a study of tumor and adjacent non-tumor tissue in lung cancer. For the study at large: The cohort had 12 to 13 adenocarcinoma, a couple of squamous cell and 1 small cell patients.

RNA was extracted from bulk tissue without any cell sorting. More than 3 cm separated this lung sample from the edge of the tumor. Germline lookup yields CDR1 SGHAT and CDR2 FQNNGV. This CDR3 region has 16 residues. V lost 3 bases, J lost 5 bases, and 18 bases lay in between. A modified ARM-PCR protocol with three rounds of nested PCR amplified TCRbeta. TCRdb independently ran MiXCR on the multiplex PCR reads; one entry per CDR3 protein. The sample has 90,000 to 100,000 distinct CDR3 sequences, more than 80% seen once; the top ten hold around 30%. The receptor was derived from a man in his 60s with small cell lung cancer. Material for sequencing was distant non-tumor lung tissue. This chain joins TRBV11-2 and TRBJ2-3, with D perhaps TRBD2 (5 bases). CDR3 protein: CASSLVSGSREDTQYF. The CDR3 DNA is TGTGCCAGCAGCTTGGTCTCGGGGTCTAGAGAAGATACGCAGTATTTT.